One and the same sample provided the 9 T cell receptor beta chains below, sequenced in a study of CD8+CD57+ T cells in acquired aplastic anemia. TCR beta VDJ and CDR3 profiles were obtained from a genomic DNA template. TCRdb independently ran MiXCR on the reads; one entry per CDR3 protein. The table has some 170,000 distinct CDR3 sequences, roughly 60% seen once. CD8+CD57+ cell expansion, shown by flow cytometry, had occurred in the patients selected for sequencing. The sample comprised sorted CD4+, CD8+, or CD8+CD57+ T cells (not recorded which) from PBMCs. Receptors originate from a human donor with aplastic anemia.

Worth noting for this clonotype: At one boundary the junction diverges from the germline segment, which might be a read error. The V call is TRBV2, the J call TRBJ1-4; D is unclear. Germline V lookup: CDR1 SNHLY, CDR2 FYNNEI. This CDR3 has 14 residues. The CDR3 DNA reads as TGTGCCAGCAGCTTCCGGGCCGCAGATGGAAAACTGTCTTTT. It specifies CASSFRAADGKLSF.

This chain connects TRBV2 to TRBJ1-5; 10 bases map to TRBD1. After removal of 6 bases from V and 3 bases from J, the junction contained 5 bases not matched to a gene. Germline CDR1 is SNHLY and CDR2 is FYNNEI. The CDR3 contains 15 residues. CDR3 nucleotide sequence: TGTGCCAGCAGGACAGGGGGCGTTGTCAATCAGCCCCAGCATTTT. This encodes CASRTGGVVNQPQHF.

The rearrangement joins TRBV20-1 to TRBJ1-1; 7 nucleotides match TRBD1. CDR3 size: 15 residues. The V gene end was trimmed by 2 bases and the J gene end by 2 bases; junction bases not matched to a gene: 8. Looked up from germline, CDR1 is DFQATT and CDR2 is SNEGSKA (reference sequence). In DNA, the CDR3 is TGCAGTGCTAGACCTTATGACAGGGTTAACACTGAAGCTTTCTTT. Translation: CSARPYDRVNTEAFF.

In its sample, this clonotype was seen many times. The J gene is TRBJ2-7, the V gene TRBV7-9; a possible D gene is TRBD1 (6 bases). Per the germline V gene, CDR1 is SEHNR and CDR2 is FQNEAQ (reference sequence). Trimming removed 5 bases at V and 0 bases at J, with 23 bases between. The CDR3 length is 18 residues. The CDR3 protein is CASSPRLTGRRVSYEQYF. In DNA, the CDR3 is TGTGCCAGCAGCCCGCGCCTCACAGGGCGTAGGGTCTCCTACGAGCAGTACTTC.

For this clonotype: A much larger clone differs from this one at a single base, so this may be a read error. The gene calls are TRBV12-3 or TRBV12-4 and TRBJ2-7, with 8 positions matching TRBD2. The CDR3 is 16 amino acids. In nucleotides, the CDR3 is TGTGCCAGCAGTCCCGGGAGCGGGGGAGTCTCCTACGTGCAGTACTTC. Protein product: CASSPGSGGVSYVQYF.

The rearrangement uses TRBV2 and TRBJ2-2; TRBD2 might be the D (6 bases). Trimming cost V 10 bases and J 2 bases, with 11 bases left between them. This CDR3 has 13 residues. The germline V gene has CDR1 SNHLY and CDR2 FYNNEI. CDR3 residues: CAILGGNTGELFF. The CDR3 coding sequence is TGTGCCATCCTCGGGGGTAACACCGGGGAGCTGTTTTTT.

V gene TRBV5-1 combines with J gene TRBJ1-4, with a tentative D call TRBD1 (5 bases). The ends were cut back, 5 bases at V and 3 bases at J, with 20 bases in the middle. The CDR3 totals 17 residues. Germline-derived CDR1 and CDR2 are SGHRS and YFSETQ. This chain's CDR3 is CASRGTMGGRANEKLFF. The CDR3 region has the DNA TGCGCCAGCAGGGGGACGATGGGGGGACGGGCTAATGAAAAACTGTTTTTT.

This clonotype was seen many times. The chain has TRBV12-5 and TRBJ1-2, with D uncertain. The V and J ends lost 4 bases and 1 base respectively, with 4 bases between them. This CDR3 comprises 12 residues. Per the germline V gene, CDR1 is LGHNT and CDR2 is FRNRAP. CDR3 in amino acids: CASGSVNYGYTF. In DNA, the CDR3 is TGTGCTAGTGGTTCTGTTAACTATGGCTACACCTTC. Full variable domain (missing parts from reference TRBV12-5 and TRBJ1-2): DARVTQTPRHKVTEMGQEVTMRCQPILGHNTVFWYRQTMMQGLELLAYFRNRAPLDDSGMPKDRFSAEMPDATLATLKIQPSEPRDSAVYFCASGSVNYGYTFGSGTRLTVV.

The genes are TRBV7-2 and TRBJ1-6, with no clear D. CDR3 length: 13 residues. Trimming pared 5 bases from V and 10 bases from J, leaving 12 bases between. Germline CDR1 reads SGHTA; CDR2 reads FQGNSA. The CDR3 protein is CASSPVRLSPLHF. CDR3 nucleotides: TGTGCCAGCAGCCCCGTCAGGCTCTCACCCCTCCACTTT.